This T cell receptor beta chain appears in the sequencing data of a study of cytomegalovirus exposure and HLA in healthy donors. Overall study results and limits: For most subjects, TCR beta sequences were reported to predict HLA-A and HLA-B alleles with accuracy. The CMV antigen specificity of a few CMV-associated chains was confirmed through in vitro analysis. What was likely a sequencing artifact was a cluster of highly shared sequence variants. When a later analysis compared HLA-associated TCR beta chains with equally common others, the HLA-associated chains turned out to be more clonally expanded and to have lower generation probabilities.

Germline lookup yields CDR1 SGHRS and CDR2 YFSETQ. The ends were cut back, 6 bases at V and 8 bases at J, with 18 bases in the middle. This CDR3 contains 14 residues. 60 Vbeta and 13 Jbeta primers were used in PCR. The method was immunoSEQ multiplex PCR; TCRdb's version includes in-frame clones alone and lacks a portion of them. The listing records 45,000 or so clones. Remarks on this clone: Its specificity is not known.

This TCR was recovered from a male donor in good health and CMV-seronegative. Sequencing was carried out using PBMCs. The rearrangement uses TRBV5-1 and TRBJ2-1; D perhaps matches TRBD2 (5 bases). The chain's CDR3 is CASKGRLKDDEQFF. The CDR3 nucleotides are TGCGCCAGCAAAGGGAGACTGAAGGACGATGAGCAGTTCTTC.